This T cell receptor (beta chain) was documented in a study of Ad26.COV2.S vaccination and SARS-CoV-2 variants. Whole-study context: Donor was assigned to the Ad26.COV2.S arm of trial COV1001. Findings and limits, study-wide: With respect to non-spike TCR breadth, vaccine and placebo recipients were similar. Substantial breadth in spike-specific CD8+ and CD4+ T cell responses was reportedly seen after vaccination.

Specified treatment: around 19 received Ad26.COV2.S at low or high dose, single or two shots; about 5 received placebo; per-sample allocation not given. Specimen acquisition occurred on day 63 following the initial vaccine or placebo injection. Wuhan-strain spike was delivered by a replication-incompetent Ad26 vector. Per germline, CDR1 MDHEN and CDR2 SYDVKM. This CDR3 has 16 amino acids. The V segment lost 6 bases and the J segment 1 base; nucleotides outside the gene matches: 10. Worth noting for this clone: Its antigen remains unidentified.

Assay used: immunoSEQ multiplex PCR; TCRdb lists only in-frame clones, some missing. This sample has about 350,000 clones, with around 89% found just once. The V gene is TRBV28, the J gene TRBJ2-7, with 9 bases fitting TRBD1. The receptor was derived from a person between 18 and 60 years old who received the Ad26.COV2.S COVID-19 vaccine or a placebo. The sequences come from peripheral blood, collected in a trial of Ad26.COV2.S vaccine versus placebo. CDR3 amino acids: CASRRKGTGRSYEQYF. CDR3 DNA sequence: TGTGCCAGCAGACGGAAGGGGACAGGGAGGTCCTACGAGCAGTACTTC.